A selection of T cell receptor beta chains follows, all from one sample in a study of blood T cell repertoires in COVID-19. Sequenced by immunoSEQ multiplex PCR; TCRdb stores in-frame clones only, minus some. The sample has about 210,000 clones, 70% to 90% seen once; the top ten hold roughly 5%. The sequenced material came from peripheral blood. These receptors came from a woman in her thirties or forties with acute or convalescent COVID-19. CDR3s include the opening cysteine and the closing phenylalanine or tryptophan. D genes are given only for firm matches. Clone size is stated in some rows and not others, as once, few, many or a class when expanded.

TRBV7-3,TRBJ2-1,-,-,TGTGCCAGCAGCTTAGACATCGCAGCCTCCTACAATGAGCAGTTCTTC,CASSLDIAASYNEQFF
TRBV19,TRBJ1-5,-,TRBD1,TGTGCCAGCCTCTCTCAGGGGGCAGGGCAGCCCCAGCATTTT,CASLSQGAGQPQHF
TRBV4-1,TRBJ1-2,-,-,TGCGCCAGCAGCCAAGATCAGGAACGGTCAATTTTTAACTATGGCTACACCTTC,CASSQDQERSIFNYGYTF
TRBV7-2,TRBJ2-5,once,TRBD2,TGTGCCAGCAGCTTAGGTTTTGGGACTAGCGGGGGTAGAGAGACCCAGTACTTC,CASSLGFGTSGGRETQYF
TRBV18,TRBJ2-2,once,-,TGTGCCAGCTCACCTAGTTGGACAGAGAACACCGGGGAGCTGTTTTTT,CASSPSWTENTGELFF
TRBV3-1/TRBV3-2,TRBJ2-2,-,TRBD2,TGTGCCAGCAGCCAAGTTAGCGGGGGGCTCCTGAACACCGGGGAGCTGTTTTTT,CASSQVSGGLLNTGELFF
TRBV5-1,TRBJ1-1,-,-,TGCGCCAGCAGCCCCGGGAGGGGGGGGCTCGGCACTGAAGCTTTCTTT,CASSPGRGGLGTEAFF
TRBV6-5,TRBJ2-4,once,TRBD1,TGTGCCAGCAGTTACGACCGGGACAGGGGAAACATTCAGTACTTC,CASSYDRDRGNIQYF
TRBV5-1,TRBJ1-1,-,TRBD1,TGCGCCAGCAGTTCTGGACAGGGGCCTGAAGCTTTCTTT,CASSSGQGPEAFF
TRBV3-1/TRBV3-2,TRBJ1-2,-,TRBD1,TGTGCCAGCAGCCAAGATTCAGGGGGCGGCGGCTACACCTTC,CASSQDSGGGGYTF
TRBV15,TRBJ1-6,-,-,TGTGCCACCAGCAGAGGAATGCCAGGGAATTCACCCCTCCACTTT,CATSRGMPGNSPLHF
TRBV19,TRBJ1-2,-,-,TGTGCCAGTAGTTCTGTCGACGGAGCTAACTATGGCTACACCTTC,CASSSVDGANYGYTF
TRBV13,TRBJ1-5,-,-,TGTGCCAGCAGCTTAGGGACAAGTAATCAGCCCCAGCATTTT,CASSLGTSNQPQHF
TRBV4-1,TRBJ1-6,-,-,TGCGCCAGCAGCCACGAAACAGGGATGCGTTCACCCCTCCACTTT,CASSHETGMRSPLHF
TRBV24-1,TRBJ1-1,once,-,TGTGCCACCCCCGAAGAGGCTTTCTTT,CATPEEAFF
TRBV12-3/TRBV12-4,TRBJ1-1,-,-,TGTGCCAGCAGTTTACACTTTACTGAAGCTTTCTTT,CASSLHFTEAFF
TRBV18,TRBJ1-1,-,TRBD1,TGTGCCAGCTCACACTACCGGGACAGGGGAATACCTTTACTGGCTACTGAAGCTTTCTTT,CASSHYRDRGIPLLATEAFF
TRBV5-1,TRBJ1-2,few,TRBD1,TGCGCCAGCAGCTCCTTCGACAGGGGTGACTATGGCTACACCTTC,CASSSFDRGDYGYTF
TRBV6-5,TRBJ1-2,once,-,TGTGCCAGCAGGGAGCACGAGGCAACGGGCTACACCTTC,CASREHEATGYTF
TRBV7-3,TRBJ2-4,-,TRBD1,TGTGCCAGCAGCCCTACCCCGGGACAGGGTGCCAAAAACATTCAGTACTTC,CASSPTPGQGAKNIQYF
TRBV30,TRBJ1-2,-,TRBD1,TGTGCCCACGGGACAGCCCTAGGCGGCTACACCTTC,CAHGTALGGYTF
TRBV7-7,TRBJ2-5,-,-,TGTGCCAGCAGCTTAGACCCCACAAAAGAGACCCAGTACTTC,CASSLDPTKETQYF
TRBV9,TRBJ2-1,-,-,TGTGCCAGCAGCCCCAGGGACACCTACAATGAGCAGTTCTTC,CASSPRDTYNEQFF
TRBV6-6,TRBJ1-2,-,-,TGTGCCAGCCGCCGGGACTCCCCGGGCTACACCTTC,CASRRDSPGYTF
TRBV15,TRBJ2-5,-,-,TGTGCCACCAGCAGAGACCGAGAAGAGACCCAGTACTTC,CATSRDREETQYF
TRBV7-9,TRBJ1-2,few,-,TGTGCCAGCACCCTGTTTTTAGTTGAACGGTCTGGCTACACCTTC,CASTLFLVERSGYTF
TRBV7-6,TRBJ1-1,-,TRBD1,TGTGCCAGCAGCTTCCCTGGGACAGGGAACACTGAAGCTTTCTTT,CASSFPGTGNTEAFF
TRBV14,TRBJ1-1,once,-,TGTGCCACCTGGCGTGGAACCGGGGGGCCTGAAGCTTTCTTT,CATWRGTGGPEAFF
TRBV12-5,TRBJ1-2,-,-,TGTGCTAGTGGTTTGGTACCCCAGGGGTCCTATGGCTACACCTTC,CASGLVPQGSYGYTF
TRBV3-1/TRBV3-2,TRBJ1-3,-,TRBD1,TGTGCCAGCAGCCAACAGGGGGCGACTGGAAACACCATATATTTT,CASSQQGATGNTIYF
TRBV19,TRBJ2-3,-,-,TGTGCCAGTAGTATCACTCGGTACACAGATACGCAGTATTTT,CASSITRYTDTQYF
TRBV2,TRBJ2-3,-,TRBD2,TGTGCCAGCAGTGAAGGCGGACTAGCGGGGGGGCGCACAGATACGCAGTATTTT,CASSEGGLAGGRTDTQYF
TRBV6-6,TRBJ2-2,-,TRBD2,TGTGCCAGCAGTTCTCGGGGGGGGCTGTCCGGGGAGCTGTTTTTT,CASSSRGGLSGELFF
TRBV7-9,TRBJ2-1,-,TRBD2,TGTGCCAGCAGCCCGGAAGCGGGGGGCTACAATGAGCAGTTCTTC,CASSPEAGGYNEQFF
TRBV5-4,TRBJ1-1,-,-,TGTGCCAGCAGCTCTCAGAGGGAGACTGAAGCTTTCTTT,CASSSQRETEAFF
TRBV3-1/TRBV3-2,TRBJ2-5,-,TRBD1,TGTGCCAGCAGCCAGGAACAGGGGGTTGAGACCCAGTACTTC,CASSQEQGVETQYF
TRBV30,TRBJ1-5,once,TRBD1,TGTGCCTGGTCCAGAAACAGGGGACATCAGCCCCAGCATTTT,CAWSRNRGHQPQHF
TRBV19,TRBJ2-4,-,-,TGTGCCAGTAGTATAGATCACCAGGGACTAGCCAAAAACATTCAGTACTTC,CASSIDHQGLAKNIQYF
TRBV3-1/TRBV3-2,TRBJ1-1,-,-,TGTGCCAGCAGCAGGGGGAGCAGTGGGACTGAAGCTTTCTTT,CASSRGSSGTEAFF
TRBV2,TRBJ2-2,-,-,TGTGCCAGCAGTGATCCTCGGAGGACAGCGAACACCGGGGAGCTGTTTTTT,CASSDPRRTANTGELFF
TRBV6-5,TRBJ1-5,-,-,TGTGCCAGCGGGGCCGGTCGTCAGCCCCAGCATTTT,CASGAGRQPQHF
TRBV6-5,TRBJ2-5,few,TRBD2,TGTGCCAGCAGGGACCAAGCGGGGGGCTCTGAGACCCAGTACTTC,CASRDQAGGSETQYF
TRBV6-4,TRBJ2-1,-,TRBD2,TGTGCCAGCAGTGACAGACTAGCGGGCAATGAGCAGTTCTTC,CASSDRLAGNEQFF
TRBV12-1,TRBJ2-1,-,-,TGTGCCAGCAGCTCAGGGACTAGCGGGGGACCTAGCTCCTACAATGAGCAGTTCTTC,CASSSGTSGGPSSYNEQFF
TRBV27,TRBJ1-2,-,TRBD1,TGTGCCAGCAGTTTATCGCTGACAGGGGCGTGGTCCTTC,CASSLSLTGAWSF
TRBV19,TRBJ2-2,-,TRBD1,TGTGCCAGTAGCGGGGAAGGGACAGGCCTCACCGGGGAGCTGTTTTTT,CASSGEGTGLTGELFF
TRBV6-1,TRBJ2-3,-,-,TGTGCCAGCAGTGAACTAACAGATACGCAGTATTTT,CASSELTDTQYF
TRBV27,TRBJ1-2,-,-,TGTGCCAGCAGTGAAGGGGTCGGCGCTTACGGCTACACCTTC,CASSEGVGAYGYTF